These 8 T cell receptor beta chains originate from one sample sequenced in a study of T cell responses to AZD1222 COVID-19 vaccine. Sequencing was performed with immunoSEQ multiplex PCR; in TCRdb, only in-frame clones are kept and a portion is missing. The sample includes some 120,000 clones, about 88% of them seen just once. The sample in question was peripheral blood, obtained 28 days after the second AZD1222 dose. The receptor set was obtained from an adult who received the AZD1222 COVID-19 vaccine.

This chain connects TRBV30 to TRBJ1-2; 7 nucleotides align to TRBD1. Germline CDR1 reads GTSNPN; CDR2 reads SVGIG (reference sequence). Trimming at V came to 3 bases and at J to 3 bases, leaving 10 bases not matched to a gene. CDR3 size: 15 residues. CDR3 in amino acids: CAWRGVGQRDYGYTF. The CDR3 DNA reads TGTGCCTGGAGGGGTGTGGGACAGCGGGACTATGGCTACACCTTC.

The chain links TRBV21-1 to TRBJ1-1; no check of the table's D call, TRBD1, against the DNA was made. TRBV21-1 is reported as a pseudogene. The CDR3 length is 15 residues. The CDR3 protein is CASSKPPDRTTEAFF. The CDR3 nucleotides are TGTGCCAGCAGCAAACCTCCAGACAGGACGACTGAAGCTTTCTTT.

The DNA of the CDR3 is TGCAGCATCGCCGGGACAGGGGATTTAGGCACAGATACGCAGTATTTT. Protein product: CSIAGTGDLGTDTQYF. This chain connects TRBV29-1 to TRBJ2-3; TRBD1 aligns across 10 bases. The CDR3 is 16 residues long. CDR1 and CDR2 from the germline V gene are SQVTM and ANQGSEA. V lost 8 bases and J lost 1; bases outside the gene matches: 12.

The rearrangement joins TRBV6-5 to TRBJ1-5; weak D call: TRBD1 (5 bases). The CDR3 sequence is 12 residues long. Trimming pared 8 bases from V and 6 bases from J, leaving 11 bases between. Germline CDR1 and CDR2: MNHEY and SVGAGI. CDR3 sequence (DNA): TGTGCCAGCTCAGGGAGCGGTCAGCCCCAGCATTTT. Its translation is CASSGSGQPQHF.

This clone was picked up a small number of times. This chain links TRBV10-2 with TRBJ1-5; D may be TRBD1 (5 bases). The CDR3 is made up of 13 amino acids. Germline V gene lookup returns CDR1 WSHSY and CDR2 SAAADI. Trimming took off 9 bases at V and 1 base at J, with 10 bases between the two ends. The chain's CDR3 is CASWGASNQPQHF. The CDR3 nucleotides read TGCGCCAGTTGGGGCGCAAGCAATCAGCCCCAGCATTTT.

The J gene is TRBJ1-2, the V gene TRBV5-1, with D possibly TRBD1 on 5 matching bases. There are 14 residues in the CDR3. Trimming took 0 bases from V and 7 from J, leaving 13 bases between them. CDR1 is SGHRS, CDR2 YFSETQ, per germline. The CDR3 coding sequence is TGCGCCAGCAGCTTGGGTGCCTCGGGGGGTGGCTACACCTTC. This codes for CASSLGASGGGYTF.

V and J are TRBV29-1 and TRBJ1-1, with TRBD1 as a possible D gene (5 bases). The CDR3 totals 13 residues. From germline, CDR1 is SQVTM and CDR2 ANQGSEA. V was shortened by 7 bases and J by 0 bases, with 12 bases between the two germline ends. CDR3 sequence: CSAGGTVNTEAFF. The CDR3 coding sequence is TGCAGCGCCGGGGGGACGGTGAACACTGAAGCTTTCTTT. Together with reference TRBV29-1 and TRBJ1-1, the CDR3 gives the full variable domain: SAVISQKPSRDICQRGTSLTIQCQVDSQVTMMFWYRQQPGQSLTLIATANQGSEATYESGFVIDKFPISRPNLTFSTLTVSNMSPEDSSIYLCSAGGTVNTEAFFGQGTRLTVV.

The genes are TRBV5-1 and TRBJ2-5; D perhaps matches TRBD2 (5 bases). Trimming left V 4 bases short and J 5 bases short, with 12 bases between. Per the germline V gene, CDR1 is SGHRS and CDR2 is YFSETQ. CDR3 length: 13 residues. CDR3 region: CASSSRGWETQYF. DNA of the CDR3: TGCGCCAGCAGCAGTCGGGGTTGGGAGACCCAGTACTTC.